These 8 T cell receptor beta chains share one sample of origin, sequenced in a study of cytomegalovirus exposure and HLA in healthy donors. Primers: 60 Vbeta forward and 13 Jbeta reverse. Using immunoSEQ multiplex PCR, the repertoire was profiled, and TCRdb retains in-frame clones only, with some absent. The data contain tens of thousands of clones, around 82% of them singletons. The sequencing input was PBMCs. These receptors were taken from a male donor in good health and CMV-seronegative.

Turning to this clone: Other DNA sequences within the sample encode an identical CDR3. The V call is TRBV7-9, the J call TRBJ2-7; D is perhaps TRBD2 (6 bases). This CDR3 spans 11 amino acids. V lost 7 bases and J 4 bases, leaving 8 bases between the germline ends. The germline gives CDR1 SEHNR, CDR2 FQNEAQ (reference sequence). CDR3 region: CASMGGYEQYF. The CDR3 region has the DNA TGTGCCAGCATGGGGGGATACGAGCAGTACTTC. Full variable domain (rest looked up from reference TRBV7-9 and TRBJ2-7): DTGVSQNPRHKITKRGQNVTFRCDPISEHNRLYWYRQTLGQGPEFLTYFQNEAQLEKSRLLSDRFSAERPKGSFSTLEIQRTEQGDSAMYLCASMGGYEQYFGPGTRLTVT.

Concerning this clone itself: Sequence at one end of the junction differs from germline and may be a read error. The chain employs TRBV11-2 and TRBJ1-2; D ambiguous. The V gene's germline CDR1 is SGHAT and CDR2 FQNNGV. The CDR3 consists of 13 residues. The chain's CDR3 is CASSFDGNYGYPF. The CDR3 DNA reads as TGTGCCAGCAGCTTCGACGGCAACTATGGCTACCCCTTC.

V is TRBV29-1 and J is TRBJ2-7; D ambiguous. V was pared by 4 bases and J by 0 bases, with 7 bases between. Germline V gene sequence: CDR1 SQVTM, CDR2 ANQGSEA. The CDR3 is 12 amino acids. This CDR3 is CSVGNSSYEQYF. In DNA form, the CDR3 reads TGCAGCGTTGGTAACAGCTCCTACGAGCAGTACTTC.

The chain couples TRBV27 to TRBJ1-2, with D tentatively TRBD1 (5 bases). Germline CDR1 reads MNHEY; CDR2 reads SMNVEV (reference sequence). The CDR3 is 15 amino acids. V shed 0 bases and J shed 2 bases, with 10 bases lying between them. CDR3 nucleotides: TGTGCCAGCAGTTTATCGGGGCAATCAAACTATGGCTACACCTTC. This gives the protein CASSLSGQSNYGYTF.

The rearrangement joins TRBV4-2 to TRBJ1-2; D is undetermined. Trimming removed 0 bases at V and 7 bases at J, with 18 bases between. This CDR3 comprises 16 residues. Per germline, CDR1 LGHNA and CDR2 YNFKEQ. CDR3 nucleotide sequence: TGTGCCAGCAGCCAAGAGGGTTCGGAGGGTGATAGTGGCTACACCTTC. Translating it yields CASSQEGSEGDSGYTF.

The chain combines TRBV4-2 with TRBJ2-3, with D hard to call. The ends were cut back, 2 bases at V and 0 bases at J, with 9 bases in the middle. The CDR3 is 15 amino acids. Germline values: CDR1 LGHNA, CDR2 YNFKEQ. CDR3 sequence: CASSQIDTSTDTQYF. The DNA of the CDR3 is TGTGCCAGCAGCCAAATCGACACTAGCACAGATACGCAGTATTTT.

CDR3 nucleotides: TGTGCCAGCAGCTTAGTGGGGCCGGGACAAGGGGACACCGGGGAGCTGTTTTTT. Its protein is CASSLVGPGQGDTGELFF. The J gene is TRBJ2-2, the V gene TRBV7-2; possible D gene TRBD1, 6 bases. Trimming took off 1 base at V and 3 bases at J, with 18 bases between the two ends. Germline CDR1 and CDR2: SGHTA and FQGNSA. The CDR3 has 18 residues.

The chain links TRBV27 to TRBJ1-1; TRBD1 is a possible D gene (5 bases). From germline, CDR1 is MNHEY and CDR2 SMNVEV (reference sequence). The CDR3 is 15 amino acids. V was trimmed by 4 bases and J by 1 base, leaving 13 bases between them. In DNA form, the CDR3 reads TGTGCCAGCAGTTCCCTGGGGCGGGAGAACACTGAAGCTTTCTTT. It translates to CASSSLGRENTEAFF.